Shown below are 29 T cell receptor beta chains from a single sample sequenced in a study of blood T cell repertoires in COVID-19. The data were produced by immunoSEQ multiplex PCR, yet TCRdb's version contains in-frame clones alone and is incomplete. The data hold about 64,000 clones, with about 86% observed a single time. The sequenced material came from peripheral blood. The receptors stem from a man aged 40-55 years with acute or convalescent COVID-19.

This clone is classed as medium-sized. This sequence joins TRBV5-6 and TRBJ1-1; perhaps TRBD1 as D (5 bases). The CDR3 extends over 14 amino acids. Germline values: CDR1 SGHDT, CDR2 YYEEEE. V was cut by 2 bases and J by 8 bases, with 16 bases left in between. This CDR3 is CASSLSGWVTEAFF. The CDR3 DNA follows: TGTGCCAGCAGCTTATCAGGGTGGGTTACCGAAGCTTTCTTT.

The gene calls are TRBV5-6 and TRBJ2-5, with TRBD1 matching over 10 bases. CDR1 and CDR2 from the germline V gene are SGHDT and YYEEEE. This CDR3 is built from 16 residues. V was clipped by 2 bases and J by 5 bases; unmatched bases: 9. In DNA form, the CDR3 reads TGTGCCAGCAGCTTAGACAGGGGGCTTCTAAGGGAGACCCAGTACTTC. Its protein product is CASSLDRGLLRETQYF. The full variable domain, with the rest looked up from reference TRBV5-6 and TRBJ2-5, is DAGVTQSPTHLIKTRGQQVTLRCSPKSGHDTVSWYQQALGQGPQFIFQYYEEEERQRGNFPDRFSGHQFPNYSSELNVNALLLGDSALYLCASSLDRGLLRETQYFGPGTRLLVL.

The rearrangement uses TRBV7-8 and TRBJ1-1, with 9 bases identical to TRBD1. J was trimmed by 4 bases and V by 5 bases; bases with no gene match: 5. CDR3 length: 14 residues. Germline assignment: CDR1 SGHVS and CDR2 FQNEAQ. The CDR3 loop is CASSIRQGGTEAFF. CDR3 bases: TGTGCCAGCAGCATAAGACAGGGGGGCACTGAAGCTTTCTTT.

The chain carries TRBV19 and TRBJ2-2, with 9 positions matching TRBD1. CDR3 length equals 15 residues. V lost 7 bases and J lost 4; bases outside the gene matches: 7. Germline V gives CDR1 LNHDA, CDR2 SQIVND (reference sequence). In nucleotides, the CDR3 is TGTGCCAGTACCCGACAGGGGGTAAGCACCGGGGAGCTGTTTTTT. Translated, it gives CASTRQGVSTGELFF.

The gene calls are TRBV28 and TRBJ1-6, with 9 bases identical to TRBD1. V shed 8 bases and J 6 bases; nucleotides not matched to a gene: 8. This CDR3 is 15 amino acids long. Germline loops: CDR1 MDHEN, CDR2 SYDVKM. The CDR3 sequence: CASRTQGAANSPLHF. CDR3 coding DNA: TGTGCCAGCCGGACACAGGGGGCGGCTAATTCACCCCTCCACTTT.

The chain joins TRBV27 to TRBJ1-2; unclear D gene. The length of the CDR3 is 14 residues. The germline V gene has CDR1 MNHEY and CDR2 SMNVEV (reference sequence). Trimming removed 5 bases at V and 6 bases at J, with 16 bases between. CDR3 amino acids: CASSPRGSRNGYTF. In DNA form, the CDR3 reads TGTGCCAGCAGTCCAAGAGGGAGTAGGAATGGCTACACCTTC.

V and J are TRBV24-1 and TRBJ1-5, with 7 nucleotides matching TRBD1. Germline V gene sequence: CDR1 KGHDR, CDR2 SFDVKD. After removal of 2 bases from V and 1 base from J, the junction contained 4 bases not matched to a gene. The CDR3 consists of 16 residues. The CDR3 nucleotides read TGTGCCACCAGTGATTCAAAGGGGGCGAGCAATCAGCCCCAGCATTTT. Its protein product is CATSDSKGASNQPQHF.

The CDR3 region has the DNA TGCGCCAGCAGCTTGATAGGGGCTAAAGAAGAGACCCAGTACTTC. Amino acids: CASSLIGAKEETQYF. This chain uses TRBV5-1 with TRBJ2-5, with a weak D call TRBD1 (5 bases). The V and J ends lost 1 base and 3 bases respectively, with 13 bases between them. There are 15 residues in the CDR3. Germline V CDR1 and CDR2: SGHRS, YFSETQ. Combining the CDR3 with reference TRBV5-1 and TRBJ2-5 gives the whole variable domain KAGVTQTPRYLIKTRGQQVTLSCSPISGHRSVSWYQQTPGQGLQFLFEYFSETQRNKGNFPGRFSGRQFSNSRSEMNVSTLELGDSALYLCASSLIGAKEETQYFGPGTRLLVL.

The chain has TRBV5-1 and TRBJ2-7; perhaps TRBD2 as D (5 bases). The CDR3 contains 17 residues. Germline lookup yields CDR1 SGHRS and CDR2 YFSETQ. V was clipped by 3 bases and J by 2 bases, with 21 bases between them. The CDR3 sequence: CASSSSPGGGLAYEQYF. The CDR3 nucleotides are TGCGCCAGCAGCTCCTCGCCTGGAGGCGGGTTGGCCTACGAGCAGTACTTC.

The chain couples TRBV18 to TRBJ1-5, with no clear D. Germline CDR1 and CDR2: KGHSH and LQKENI. The CDR3 is 17 residues long. With 2 bases removed from V and 0 bases from J, the gap between germline ends came to 14 bases. For the CDR3, the DNA is TGTGCCAGCTCACCATCGACAAGTCCTCCTAGCAATCAGCCCCAGCATTTT. This gives the protein CASSPSTSPPSNQPQHF.

This chain's CDR3 is CASSPGVGSGGSYEQYF. The CDR3 nucleotides are TGTGCCAGCAGCCCGGGCGTGGGGAGCGGGGGCTCCTACGAGCAGTACTTC. V and J are TRBV5-5 and TRBJ2-7; TRBD2 matches at 8 bases. This CDR3 comprises 17 residues. Looked up from germline, CDR1 is SGHKS and CDR2 is YYEKEE (reference sequence). V lost 4 bases and J lost 0; bases outside the gene matches: 12.

The chain carries TRBV13 and TRBJ1-5, with TRBD1 as a possible D gene (5 bases). The CDR3 sequence is 16 residues long. V was shortened by 5 bases and J by 1 base, with 15 bases between the two germline ends. The V gene's germline CDR1 is PRHDT and CDR2 FYEKMQ (reference sequence). In DNA, the CDR3 is TGTGCCAGCAGCCGCCGGCAGGGAGGAAGCAATCAGCCCCAGCATTTT. Its translation is CASSRRQGGSNQPQHF.

The J gene is TRBJ1-1, the V gene TRBV19; TRBD1 aligns across 7 bases. The CDR3 spans 14 residues. Trimming cost V 1 base and J 5 bases; bases outside gene matches: 4. From germline, CDR1 is LNHDA and CDR2 SQIVND (reference sequence). The CDR3 nucleotides are TGTGCCAGTAGTATAGGAGGGGGCCTAACTGAAGCTTTCTTT. The encoded protein is CASSIGGGLTEAFF.

The V and J genes are TRBV13 and TRBJ2-1, with D possibly matching TRBD2 (6 bases). Trimming removed 4 bases at V and 6 bases at J, with 19 bases between. Germline loops: CDR1 PRHDT, CDR2 FYEKMQ (reference sequence). The CDR3 loop spans 16 amino acids. CDR3 region: CASSYDRENSLNEQFF. CDR3 coding DNA: TGTGCCAGCAGCTACGACCGGGAGAATAGTCTCAATGAGCAGTTCTTC. Drawing the rest from reference TRBV13 and TRBJ2-1, the complete variable domain is AAGVIQSPRHLIKEKRETATLKCYPIPRHDTVYWYQQGPGQDPQFLISFYEKMQSDKGSIPDRFSAQQFSDYHSELNMSSLELGDSALYFCASSYDRENSLNEQFFGPGTRLTVL.

This chain joins TRBV7-8 and TRBJ1-5; weak D call: TRBD1 (6 bases). V was clipped by 3 bases and J by 6 bases, with 18 bases between them. Germline loops: CDR1 SGHVS, CDR2 FQNEAQ. The CDR3 extends over 16 amino acids. CDR3 in amino acids: CASSLTFGRGLQPQHF. The CDR3 region has the DNA TGTGCCAGCAGCTTGACGTTTGGCAGGGGTCTTCAGCCCCAGCATTTT.

The V gene is TRBV6-5, the J gene TRBJ1-2; the D is unclear. This CDR3 is built from 12 residues. The V gene lost 6 bases and the J gene lost 7 bases, with 12 bases spanning the gap. Germline V gene data show CDR1 as MNHEY and CDR2 as SVGAGI. The CDR3 is CASRDGGRGYTF. The DNA for the CDR3 is TGTGCCAGCAGGGACGGAGGTCGTGGCTACACCTTC.

This chain uses TRBV9 with TRBJ1-2; the D is unclear. This CDR3 comprises 13 residues. V was trimmed by 3 bases and J by 2 bases, leaving 8 bases between them. Germline values: CDR1 SGDLS, CDR2 YYNGEE. The CDR3 bases are TGTGCCAGCAGCGCCCGGGTCAACTATGGCTACACCTTC. Residues: CASSARVNYGYTF.

The chain links TRBV7-8 to TRBJ1-1; D perhaps matches TRBD1 (5 bases). The germline gives CDR1 SGHVS, CDR2 FQNEAQ. V was clipped by 2 bases and J by 1 base, with 14 bases between them. The CDR3 is 16 residues long. The CDR3 protein is CASSLYFSDKNTEAFF. Written as DNA, the CDR3 is TGTGCCAGCAGCTTATATTTTTCGGACAAGAACACTGAAGCTTTCTTT.

The gene calls are TRBV7-8 and TRBJ2-2; 8 bases fit TRBD2. With V trimmed by 3 bases and J by 4 bases, 7 bases remained unmatched. The CDR3 has 16 amino acids. Germline values: CDR1 SGHVS, CDR2 FQNEAQ. The CDR3 sequence is CASSFLGGAPTGELFF. CDR3 nucleotides: TGTGCCAGCAGCTTCCTCGGGGGGGCCCCCACCGGGGAGCTGTTTTTT.

The chain couples TRBV3-1 (or the pseudogene TRBV3-2) to TRBJ2-1, with TRBD1 as a possible D gene (6 bases). This CDR3 comprises 13 residues. Germline assignment: CDR1 LGHDT and CDR2 YNNKEL (reference sequence). Trimming removed 1 base at V and 8 bases at J, with 9 bases between. Here the CDR3 DNA reads TGTGCCAGCAGCCAAGGACAGGTCCATGAGCAGTTCTTC. Translating gives CASSQGQVHEQFF.

The chain links TRBV30 to TRBJ1-5; 9 nucleotides agree with TRBD1. This CDR3 has 16 residues. The V segment lost 2 bases and the J segment 0 bases; nucleotides outside the gene matches: 5. The V gene's germline CDR1 is GTSNPN and CDR2 SVGIG (reference sequence). In nucleotides, the CDR3 is TGTGCCTGGAGTTCCGGGACAGGGTTTAGCAATCAGCCCCAGCATTTT. Translation gives CAWSSGTGFSNQPQHF.

J is TRBJ2-7 and V is TRBV11-3; 10 bases fit TRBD1. V lost 10 bases, J lost 4 bases, and 10 bases stayed unmatched. CDR1 is SGHNT, CDR2 YENEEA, per germline. The CDR3 is 14 amino acids. The CDR3 here is CATRPTGGLYEQYF. The CDR3 DNA is TGTGCCACCCGCCCGACAGGGGGCTTGTACGAGCAGTACTTC.

The genes are TRBV24-1 and TRBJ1-1; 9 bases fit TRBD1. Germline CDR1 is KGHDR and CDR2 is SFDVKD. This CDR3 spans 12 amino acids. The trim removed 4 bases at V and 12 bases at J, leaving 5 bases unmatched. The CDR3 region has the DNA TGTGCCACCAGTGACACGGACAGGGGAACTTTCTTT. The encoded protein is CATSDTDRGTFF.

This chain joins TRBV10-1 and TRBJ2-1; no definite D call. Germline values: CDR1 WNHNN, CDR2 SYGVQD (reference sequence). The CDR3 loop spans 16 amino acids. Trimming removed 0 bases at V and 0 bases at J, with 9 bases between. The CDR3 bases are TGCGCCAGCAGTGAGTCGTCCCCAAACTCCTACAATGAGCAGTTCTTC. Protein product: CASSESSPNSYNEQFF.

CDR3 sequence reads: CASGLSVVNEQYF. CDR3 DNA: TGTGCTAGTGGTTTAAGTGTAGTGAACGAGCAGTACTTC. The genes are TRBV12-5 and TRBJ2-7; D is undetermined. The ends were cut back, 3 bases at V and 5 bases at J, with 11 bases in the middle. The CDR3 contains 13 residues. Germline V gene lookup returns CDR1 LGHNT and CDR2 FRNRAP.

The chain links TRBV4-1 to TRBJ1-5, with a weak D call TRBD1 (6 bases). Germline V gene data show CDR1 as MGHRA and CDR2 as YSYEKL. The germline V and J ends were trimmed by 4 bases and 5 bases, with 12 bases remaining between them. The CDR3 is 14 amino acids. CDR3 DNA: TGCGCCAGCAGCCCGCACAGGGACGATCAGCCCCAGCATTTT. As protein: CASSPHRDDQPQHF.

This chain connects TRBV10-2 to TRBJ2-7; 9 bases map to TRBD1. The CDR3 sequence is 14 residues long. The germline V gene has CDR1 WSHSY and CDR2 SAAADI. The ends lost 6 bases at V and 5 bases at J; junction bases unmatched: 8. The CDR3 loop reads CASRARDRVHEQYF. CDR3 nucleotide sequence: TGCGCCAGCAGGGCCCGGGACAGGGTTCACGAGCAGTACTTC.

This chain links TRBV7-2 with TRBJ2-1; a weak D match, TRBD2 (6 bases). V lost 8 bases and J 3 bases, leaving 14 bases between the germline ends. The CDR3 consists of 14 residues. From germline, CDR1 is SGHTA and CDR2 FQGNSA. CDR3 residues: CASADGGYYNEQFF. CDR3 bases: TGTGCCAGCGCGGACGGGGGTTACTACAATGAGCAGTTCTTC.

V usage is TRBV10-3 and J usage is TRBJ2-5, with 9 bases fitting TRBD2. Germline loops: CDR1 ENHRY, CDR2 SYGVKD. The CDR3 loop spans 17 amino acids. V gave up 1 base and J gave up 0 bases; unmatched junction bases: 6. This chain's CDR3 is CAISEWSSGGYQETQYF. CDR3 DNA: TGTGCCATCAGTGAGTGGAGTAGCGGGGGTTACCAAGAGACCCAGTACTTC.